This TCR beta chain derives from a study of cytomegalovirus exposure and HLA in healthy donors. Notes on the study in general: Cytomegalovirus status was reportedly diagnosed by the classifier with high specificity and sensitivity.

To note about this clone: Its antigen is as yet unknown.

TCRdb keeps only in-frame clones here, not all; method: immunoSEQ multiplex PCR. The table lists some 88,000 clones, about 96% of them singletons. This receptor was identified in a man aged 18 to 30 in good health and CMV-seronegative. Sequenced: PBMCs.

CDR3 region: CATREQRNSYEQYF. DNA of the CDR3: TGTGCCACCCGGGAGCAAAGGAACTCCTACGAGCAGTACTTC. V usage is TRBV19 and J usage is TRBJ2-7; TRBD2 is a possible D gene (6 bases). The germline V gene has CDR1 LNHDA and CDR2 SQIVND (reference sequence). The CDR3 is 14 amino acids. The V end was cut by 10 bases, the J end by 0 bases, with 16 bases between.